This section outlines one TCR beta chain sequence together with its context. No antigen is known for it. The data stem from a study of T cells in localized non-small cell lung cancer. Study-level findings and limits: Sequencing was limited to one tumor region, leaving the possibility of heterogeneity open.

Assay: immunoSEQ multiplex PCR; the TCRdb copy retains only in-frame clones and omits some. Here the sample spans tens of thousands of clones, 70% to 90% being singletons. The CDR3 runs to 14 residues. Losses at the gene ends were 3 bases for V and 3 bases for J; bases not matched to a gene: 3. Germline CDR1 and CDR2: SGHKS and YYEKEE (reference sequence). The receptor was isolated from a woman between 18 and 55 years old with stage III lung adenocarcinoma. The sequencing used peripheral blood, collected before any cancer treatment. The chain joins TRBV5-5 to TRBJ2-5; 9 nucleotides line up with TRBD1. CDR3 bases: TGTGCCAGCAGCTATACAGGGGGCGAAGAGACCCAGTACTTC. Amino acids: CASSYTGGEETQYF.